A single sample is the source of the 20 T cell receptor beta chains below, sequenced in a study of T cells after yellow fever vaccination. TCRdb reprocessed the 5' RACE reads via MiXCR and lists one record per CDR3 protein. The sample records about 630,000 distinct CDR3 sequences, roughly an eighth being singletons. The specimen was PBMCs, collected on the day of the yellow fever booster vaccination. The receptors shown here come from a man under 40 who received the YFV17D yellow fever vaccine.

Only a few counts were recorded for this clonotype. One end of the junction does not line up with germline, which may come from a read error. This chain links TRBV9 with TRBJ2-3; 9 nucleotides agree with TRBD2. The CDR3 extends over 16 amino acids. Germline CDR1 SGDLS, CDR2 YYNGEE. The CDR3 region is CASTVTGTSRPDTQYF. The CDR3 DNA reads TGTGCCAGCACCGTAACCGGGACTAGCAGACCAGATACGCAGTATTTT.

V and J are TRBV7-2 and TRBJ2-1; the match to TRBD2 covers 7 bases. CDR1 is SGHTA, CDR2 FQGNSA, per germline. The CDR3 is 14 residues long. The ends lost 7 bases at V and 7 bases at J; junction bases unmatched: 10. CDR3 bases: TGTGCCAGCATGGTGGGAGGGCCAAAGAATGAGCAGTTCTTC. It encodes CASMVGGPKNEQFF.

This clonotype has a handful of counts. The chain employs TRBV12-3 or TRBV12-4 and TRBJ2-4; no clear D gene. The CDR3 spans 14 residues. V was trimmed by 6 bases and J by 0 bases, leaving 9 bases between them. CDR3 residues: CASRPAVAKNIQYF. The CDR3 DNA sequence: TGTGCCAGCAGACCCGCGGTAGCCAAAAACATTCAGTACTTC.

A few counts support this clonotype. The chain links TRBV6-2 or TRBV6-3 to TRBJ2-7; 15 bases agree with TRBD2. The CDR3 length is 17 residues. V was pared by 5 bases and J by 2 bases, with 7 bases of the junction left unmatched. The germline V gene encodes CDR1 MNHEY and CDR2 SVGEGT. CDR3 DNA sequence: TGTGCCAGCAGTCTTGGGACTAGCGGGAGGCAGACCTACGAGCAGTACTTC. As protein: CASSLGTSGRQTYEQYF.

The chain recombines TRBV12-3 or TRBV12-4 with TRBJ1-6; weak D call: TRBD1 (6 bases). V was trimmed by 6 bases and J by 7 bases, leaving 13 bases between them. CDR3 size: 14 residues. The CDR3: CASRLQGRNSPLHF. The CDR3 DNA reads TGTGCCAGCAGGTTACAGGGAAGGAATTCACCCCTCCACTTT.

This chain links TRBV6-5 with TRBJ1-4, with TRBD1 as a possible D gene (5 bases). Trimming stripped 5 bases from V and 8 bases from J, with 15 bases between. Germline CDR1 and CDR2: MNHEY and SVGAGI. The CDR3 consists of 14 residues. This chain's CDR3 is CASSHGTGGEKLFF. The CDR3 DNA is TGTGCCAGCAGTCACGGGACCGGAGGGGAAAAACTGTTTTTT.

This clonotype was seen more than once but under ten times. This sequence joins TRBV29-1 and TRBJ1-1, with a tentative D call TRBD1 (5 bases). Germline V gene sequence: CDR1 SQVTM, CDR2 ANQGSEA. The CDR3 consists of 14 residues. The V and J ends lost 1 base and 2 bases respectively, with 11 bases between them. CDR3 amino acids: CSVEATGPNTEAFF. In DNA, the CDR3 is TGCAGCGTTGAAGCCACGGGGCCTAACACTGAAGCTTTCTTT. The variable domain in full, with the rest retrieved from reference TRBV29-1 and TRBJ1-1, is SAVISQKPSRDICQRGTSLTIQCQVDSQVTMMFWYRQQPGQSLTLIATANQGSEATYESGFVIDKFPISRPNLTFSTLTVSNMSPEDSSIYLCSVEATGPNTEAFFGQGTRLTVV.

This clonotype turned up a few times. V is TRBV20-1 and J is TRBJ2-3, with D possibly matching TRBD2 (6 bases). Trimming took 6 bases from V and 2 from J, leaving 12 bases between them. CDR1 and CDR2 (germline): DFQATT, SNEGSKA (reference sequence). This CDR3 is 13 amino acids long. The CDR3 nucleotides are TGCAGTGCCAACCGGGAGCCCACAGATACGCAGTATTTT. Its translation: CSANREPTDTQYF.

This clonotype occurred a few times. The chain employs TRBV12-3 or TRBV12-4 and TRBJ2-7; D is unclear. The CDR3 is 13 residues long. Trimming cost V 3 bases and J 5 bases, with 11 bases left between them. CDR3 region: CASSFGKVDEQYF. Written as DNA, the CDR3 is TGTGCCAGCAGTTTTGGCAAAGTGGACGAGCAGTACTTC.

This clonotype was found many times. The gene calls are TRBV5-1 and TRBJ2-1; D perhaps matches TRBD1 (5 bases). The CDR3 runs 16 residues. Trimming took 0 bases from V and 5 from J, leaving 15 bases between them. CDR1 is SGHRS and CDR2 is YFSETQ in the germline V gene. This chain's CDR3 is CASSLAPGIPHNEQFF. In DNA form, the CDR3 reads TGCGCCAGCAGCTTGGCTCCAGGGATTCCCCACAATGAGCAGTTCTTC.

This clonotype was recorded a few times. CDR3 in amino acids: CASRPLAGGPGEQFF. The CDR3 coding sequence is TGTGCCAGCAGACCGCTAGCGGGAGGGCCCGGTGAGCAGTTCTTC. The J gene is TRBJ2-1, the V gene TRBV27, with TRBD2 matching 12 bases. The CDR3 is 15 amino acids. Germline lookup yields CDR1 MNHEY and CDR2 SMNVEV (reference sequence). Trimming took 6 bases from V and 9 from J; bases not matched to a gene: 9.

The V call is TRBV20-1, the J call TRBJ2-1, with 7 positions matching TRBD2. CDR1 and CDR2 from the germline V gene are DFQATT and SNEGSKA (reference sequence). This CDR3 spans 16 amino acids. With 6 bases clipped from V and 3 bases from J, the junction kept 14 bases outside the gene matches. The CDR3 DNA follows: TGCAGTGCCCTGGCCCTCGAAGCGGGAATCTACAATGAGCAGTTCTTC. This gives the protein CSALALEAGIYNEQFF.

As regards this clonotype: With a much larger clone just one base away, this may be a read error. The CDR3 DNA is TGCAGTGCTGGGCCTTCGGTCGTGGAGCTGGCAGATTCGCAGTATTTT. This sequence encodes CSAGPSVVELADSQYF. The rearrangement uses TRBV20-1 and TRBJ2-3; the D is unclear. Germline assignment: CDR1 DFQATT and CDR2 SNEGSKA (reference sequence). The CDR3 is 16 amino acids.

The chain has TRBV19 and TRBJ1-1; D gene unclear. The length of the CDR3 is 13 residues. Looked up from germline, CDR1 is LNHDA and CDR2 is SQIVND (reference sequence). V gave up 6 bases and J gave up 0 bases, with 8 bases separating them. The CDR3 region is CASRRALNTEAFF. The CDR3 region has the DNA TGTGCCAGTAGGCGGGCCTTGAACACTGAAGCTTTCTTT. Complete variable domain (other parts from reference TRBV19 and TRBJ1-1): DGGITQSPKYLFRKEGQNVTLSCEQNLNHDAMYWYRQDPGQGLRLIYYSQIVNDFQKGDIAEGYSVSREKKESFPLTVTSAQKNPTAFYLCASRRALNTEAFFGQGTRLTVV.

There are a few counts of this clonotype. This rearrangement joins TRBV7-8 to TRBJ2-1, with a weak D call TRBD2 (7 bases). The germline V gene encodes CDR1 SGHVS and CDR2 FQNEAQ. V dropped 7 bases and J dropped 7 bases, with 17 bases sitting between them. CDR3 length equals 14 residues. The DNA of the CDR3 is TGTGCCAGCACCATACGTGGGAGGGGGAATGAGCAGTTCTTC. It codes for CASTIRGRGNEQFF.

The V gene is TRBV12-5, the J gene TRBJ2-1; D ambiguous. This CDR3 contains 13 residues. The V and J ends lost 1 base and 8 bases respectively, with 9 bases between them. Germline V gene data show CDR1 as LGHNT and CDR2 as FRNRAP. The CDR3 region has the DNA TGTGCTAGTGGTTTGGACTTGGGCCATGAGCAGTTCTTC. It yields the protein CASGLDLGHEQFF.

This clonotype showed up just a few times. The J gene is TRBJ2-6, the V gene TRBV5-1; D tentatively fits TRBD1 or TRBD2 (5 bases each). Germline CDR1 SGHRS, CDR2 YFSETQ. V was pared by 4 bases and J by 0 bases, with 11 bases between. The CDR3 consists of 16 residues. CDR3 nucleotides: TGCGCCAGCAGCAGCTGGGGGACCTCTGGGGCCAACGTCCTGACTTTC. This gives the protein CASSSWGTSGANVLTF.

V gene TRBV7-2 combines with J gene TRBJ2-3; 7 bases are a match to TRBD2. The CDR3 sequence is 15 residues long. Germline V gene sequence: CDR1 SGHTA, CDR2 FQGNSA. The trim removed 1 base at V and 4 bases at J, leaving 5 bases unmatched. The CDR3 bases are TGTGCCAGCAGCTTAGGGGGCGGGAGATCAGATACGCAGTATTTT. Translating it yields CASSLGGGRSDTQYF.

V usage is TRBV6-5 and J usage is TRBJ1-1, with D possibly being TRBD1 (5 bases). CDR3 length: 12 residues. CDR1 MNHEY and CDR2 SVGAGI come from the germline V gene. V lost 6 bases to trimming and J lost 8 bases, with 13 bases between them. The CDR3 is CASSQGGEEAFF. CDR3 bases: TGTGCCAGCAGCCAGGGTGGGGAAGAAGCTTTCTTT.

This clonotype has just a few counts. The chain combines TRBV10-3 with TRBJ2-1, with 9 bases matching TRBD2. Germline values: CDR1 ENHRY, CDR2 SYGVKD. CDR3 length equals 15 residues. V was pared by 3 bases and J by 5 bases, with 5 bases of the junction left unmatched. The CDR3, as DNA: TGTGCCATCAGTGATGTGCTAGCGGGGAACAATGAGCAGTTCTTC. Translating it yields CAISDVLAGNNEQFF.